The sequence of this TCR beta chain was determined in a study of T cell responses to AZD1222 COVID-19 vaccine. Overall study findings and caveats: Two AZD1222 doses significantly raised spike-specific TCR breadth and depth over controls.

This clone was counted a few times. The target antigen is unknown. Clones were read by immunoSEQ multiplex PCR, and TCRdb kept only the in-frame ones, dropping some. This sample has approximately 160,000 clones, with approximately 90% found just once. This CDR3 comprises 14 residues. Germline V gives CDR1 ENHRY, CDR2 SYGVKD. Between the trimmed V and J ends, which lost 6 bases and 1 base, there was a span of 12 bases. This rearrangement joins TRBV10-3 to TRBJ1-1; maybe TRBD1 (6 bases). Sequences were derived from peripheral blood, sampled on day 0 of AZD1222 vaccination. The TCR originated in an adult in good health. CDR3 amino acids: CAISVLGQNTEAFF. CDR3 DNA: TGTGCCATCAGCGTCCTGGGACAGAACACTGAAGCTTTCTTT.